The T cell receptor (beta chain) under discussion was sequenced for a study of glioma-infiltrating T cells. Study-wide points: Only very few CDR3 sequences appeared in both tissue and blood. Gliomas, especially low-grade, showed above-expected tissue-blood divergence; non-neoplastic patients showed below.

Many counts were recorded for this clonotype. Antigen: not known. With V trimmed by 5 bases and J by 7 bases, 14 bases remained unmatched. This CDR3 region has 17 residues. Looked up from germline, CDR1 is SGHAT and CDR2 is FQNNGV. TCR alpha and beta CDR3 regions were amplified from RNA using iRepertoire nested multiplex PCR. Input was 100-400 ng of tissue mRNA or PBMC total RNA. TCRdb reanalysed the multiplex PCR reads using MiXCR and keeps one entry per CDR3 protein. This table holds tens of thousands of distinct CDR3 sequences, 35% to 45% found once. This clonotype originated in a human donor with low-grade glioma or glioblastoma, undergoing nonglioma brain surgery, or in good health (not recorded which). The sequenced sample was glioma tissue, nonneoplastic brain tissue, or PBMCs (not recorded which). The chain uses TRBV11-2 and TRBJ2-1; 10 bases fit TRBD2. The CDR3 sequence is CASSPGASGGLLNEQFF. The CDR3 DNA is TGTGCCAGCAGCCCAGGAGCTAGCGGGGGACTATTAAATGAGCAGTTCTTC.